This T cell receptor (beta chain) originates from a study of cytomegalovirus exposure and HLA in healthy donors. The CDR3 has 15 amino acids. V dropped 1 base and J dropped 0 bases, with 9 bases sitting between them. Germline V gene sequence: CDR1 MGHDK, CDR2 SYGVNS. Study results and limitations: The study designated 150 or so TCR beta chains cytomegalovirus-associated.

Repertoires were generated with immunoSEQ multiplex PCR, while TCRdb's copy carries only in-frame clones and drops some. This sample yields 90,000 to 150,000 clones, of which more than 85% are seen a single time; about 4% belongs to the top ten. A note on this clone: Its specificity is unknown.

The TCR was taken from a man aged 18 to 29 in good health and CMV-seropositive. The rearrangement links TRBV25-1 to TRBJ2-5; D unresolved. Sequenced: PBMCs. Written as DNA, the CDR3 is TGTGCCAGCAGTGAATCGTTAACAGACCAAGAGACCCAGTACTTC. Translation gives CASSESLTDQETQYF.